This TCR beta chain was sequenced for a study of T cell responses to AZD1222 COVID-19 vaccine (TCRdb year 2021). The study in broad terms: A total of more than 230 trial participants underwent TCR sequencing, of whom 207 had received two doses of AZD1222 and around 25 had received two doses of the MenACWY control vaccine. Trial participants were enrolled into age subgroups of 18-55, 56-69 and 70-plus years, which contained around 150, 29 and 61 TCR-sequenced participants, respectively.

V is pared back by 10 bases and J by 2 bases, with 9 bases lying between the germline termini. The CDR3 runs 12 amino acids, cysteine and phenylalanine included. Only CDR3 DNA remains: 36 bases, in frame from the first base. CDR1 is given as MNHNY and CDR2 as SVGAGI, both from the germline V gene (reference sequence). The CDR3 regions of human TCRbeta chains were analyzed by immunosequencing. As for the authors' bioinformatics: TCRs in the repertoires were compared against a reference library of SARS-CoV-2-specific TCRs that had been generated with the MIRA antigen-specificity platform. Breadth meant the fraction of unique TCRs that were SARS-CoV-2-associated, whereas depth meant the fraction of total T cells that were SARS-CoV-2-associated. Using the MIRA data, every spike-specific TCR was mapped to the spike region that the TCR reacted to and assigned to either a CD4 or a CD8 class. Log10-transformed breadth and depth values were compared by one-way ANOVA with Sidak's multiple comparisons tests. Sourced from immuneACCESS, this table was stored by TCRdb with only in-frame sequences that have V and J called. A share of the clones is absent; for the studies checked, an unresolved V gene accounts for under half, and the remainder has no known explanation. The V and J calls and clone size come from that table; D and trimming were worked out from the DNA. Within this sample are fewer than 90,000 clones, with around nine tenths of them counted one time only. 6.9% of the sample is in the top ten clones.

Concerning this clone: Its recognized antigen is unknown. One base away there is no much larger clone; base qualities are not given.

Summary of the overall study and its limitations: Nearly half of unique spike-specific TCRs reportedly recognized epitopes outside regions mutated in the B.1.351 and B.1.1.7 variants. After two AZD1222 doses, both the breadth and the depth of spike-specific TCRs were significantly higher than at day 0 and than in MenACWY recipients. Participants were mostly white British and included more females than males, and it was suggested by the authors that clonal diversity may have been underestimated. Conclusions about previously exposed vaccinees were limited because only five to seven AZD1222 recipients were SARS-CoV-2 seropositive at baseline. The 56-69-year group was small, and its depth increase did not reach significance, likely because of low power. The whole spike protein was spanned by vaccine-associated CD4 TCRs, and dominant responses were seen in regions 160-218 and 743-854. Because no day 14 peak-response samples were available, the repertoires could be characterized only after the peak T cell response.

The time point label of this sample denotes: about 28 days (+/-7) after the second vaccine dose. Because spike-specific TCR depth and breadth did not differ between the two schedules, AZD1222 recipients who got a second dose at roughly 4 weeks were pooled with those who got a second dose at roughly 12 weeks. Vaccinee samples came from UK trials COV001 and COV002, including a single-blind randomized controlled phase 2/3 trial of AZD1222 (ChAdOx1 nCoV-19) in healthy adults. For TCRbeta chain sequencing, PBMC samples from trial participants were taken at day 0 and at day 28 after the second dose. This TCR derives from an adult who received the AZD1222 COVID-19 vaccine. The chain joins TRBV6-6 to TRBJ1-3; perhaps TRBD1 is the D gene, with 5 bases matching. The source material was peripheral blood, sampled 28 days after the second AZD1222 dose. The CDR3 reads CATRGTGNTIYF. The sequenced DNA is TGTGCCACCCGGGGGACTGGAAACACCATATATTTT.